Listed below are T cell receptor beta chains from one sample, sequenced in a study of T-cell memory formation after mild COVID-19. TCRdb itself ran the 5' RACE reads through MiXCR, one entry per CDR3 protein. This table has 300,000 to 350,000 distinct CDR3 sequences, 15% to 20% appearing once. Sample: PBMCs or a T cell subset sorted from them (not recorded which). Receptors were obtained from a man younger than 30 who had mild COVID-19 (a few samples of this study predate the infection). Cell type and time point are not known. The CDR3 runs from the conserved cysteine through the conserved F or W. D genes are given only for firm matches. The size of a clone is reported for some rows only, either as once, few or many, or as a class for expanded clones.

D gene | J gene | V gene | clone size | CDR3 protein | CDR3 DNA
- | TRBJ2-1 | TRBV7-3 | few | CASSLTGGGGSSSYNEQFF | TGTGCCAGCAGCTTAACCGGGGGCGGAGGTTCGAGCTCCTACAATGAGCAGTTCTTC
TRBD2 | TRBJ2-7 | TRBV5-1 | - | CASSLDGGGPYEQYF | TGCGCCAGCAGCTTGGACGGGGGGGGGCCCTACGAGCAGTACTTC
- | TRBJ1-2 | TRBV11-2 | - | CASSPTQAGVGYTF | TGTGCCAGCAGCCCTACACAAGCAGGGGTTGGCTACACCTTC
TRBD2 | TRBJ2-3 | TRBV11-2 | few | CASSPARGGDTQYF | TGTGCCAGCAGCCCCGCCCGGGGGGGAGATACGCAGTATTTT
- | TRBJ2-2 | TRBV7-9 | - | CASSHSLIAGELFF | TGTGCCAGCAGCCACTCCCTTATAGCCGGGGAGCTGTTTTTT
- | TRBJ1-6 | TRBV6-6 | - | CASSYGAGISPLHF | TGTGCCAGCAGTTACGGGGCGGGAATTTCACCCCTCCACTTT
TRBD2 | TRBJ2-1 | TRBV2 | few | CASSEGSGGYNEQFF | TGTGCCAGCAGTGAAGGTAGCGGGGGCTACAATGAGCAGTTCTTC
TRBD1 | TRBJ1-5 | TRBV4-2 | few | CASSVRQGDNQPQHF | TGTGCCAGCAGCGTACGACAGGGGGACAATCAGCCCCAGCATTTT
TRBD1 | TRBJ2-3 | TRBV5-5 | - | CASSSTGGQDTQYF | TGTGCCAGCAGCTCAACAGGGGGCCAAGATACGCAGTATTTT
- | TRBJ2-5 | TRBV7-9 | - | CASSLEERTLQETQYF | TGTGCCAGCAGCTTAGAAGAGCGGACACTTCAAGAGACCCAGTACTTC
TRBD2 | TRBJ2-1 | TRBV10-3 | - | CAISDPSGGRDEQFF | TGTGCCATCAGTGACCCTAGCGGGGGCAGGGATGAGCAGTTCTTC
TRBD2 | TRBJ2-7 | TRBV12-3/TRBV12-4 | - | CASSRGGPSYEQYF | TGTGCCAGCAGCCGGGGGGGCCCTTCCTACGAGCAGTACTTC
- | TRBJ1-1 | TRBV28 | few | CASRDYSTEAFF | TGTGCCAGCAGGGACTACAGCACTGAAGCTTTCTTT
TRBD2 | TRBJ2-1 | TRBV7-2 | few | CASSQAGGSSSYNEQFF | TGTGCCAGCAGCCAGGCGGGGGGCTCGAGCTCCTACAATGAGCAGTTCTTC
TRBD1 | TRBJ1-6 | TRBV3-1 | many | CASSQGTGGNSPLHF | TGTGCCAGCAGCCAAGGGACAGGGGGCAATTCACCCCTCCACTTT
- | TRBJ2-1 | TRBV6-2/TRBV6-3 | few | CASSYPPGLGNEQFF | TGTGCCAGCAGTTATCCGCCCGGGTTGGGCAATGAGCAGTTCTTC
- | TRBJ2-5 | TRBV7-2 | - | CASSRSLAGETQYF | TGTGCCAGCAGCCGCAGCTTGGCCGGGGAGACCCAGTACTTC
- | TRBJ2-7 | TRBV18 | - | CASSRGGGLNEQYF | TGTGCCAGCTCACGGGGAGGGGGTCTTAACGAGCAGTACTTC
TRBD1 | TRBJ2-7 | TRBV20-1 | few | CSATGTGNREQYF | TGCAGTGCCACCGGGACAGGGAACCGGGAGCAGTACTTC
- | TRBJ1-1 | TRBV5-6 | few | CASSLWQQTNTEAFF | TGTGCCAGCAGCTTGTGGCAGCAAACGAACACTGAAGCTTTCTTT
- | TRBJ2-2 | TRBV7-8 | few | CASSQTAGELFF | TGTGCCAGCAGCCAGACTGCCGGGGAGCTGTTTTTT
TRBD2 | TRBJ2-5 | TRBV5-1 | - | CASSSLAGSQETQYF | TGCGCCAGCAGCTCCCTAGCGGGGAGCCAAGAGACCCAGTACTTC
TRBD1 | TRBJ2-7 | TRBV10-3 | few | CAIRPGQAAYEQYF | TGTGCCATCCGGCCGGGACAGGCGGCGTACGAGCAGTACTTC
- | TRBJ2-6 | TRBV29-1 | - | CSVPSSGANVLTF | TGCAGCGTTCCTTCCTCTGGGGCCAACGTCCTGACTTTC
TRBD2 | TRBJ2-3 | TRBV12-3/TRBV12-4 | few | CASSFQAGINTQYF | TGTGCCAGCAGTTTTCAAGCGGGGATAAATACGCAGTATTTT
- | TRBJ1-2 | TRBV10-1 | few | CASGKDRNYGYTF | TGCGCCAGCGGAAAGGACAGAAACTATGGCTACACCTTC
- | TRBJ2-1 | TRBV7-3 | few | CASSLTPSYNEQFF | TGTGCCAGCAGCCTGACACCTTCCTACAATGAGCAGTTCTTC
- | TRBJ1-1 | TRBV5-6 | - | CASSPAWGLGTEAFF | TGTGCCAGCAGCCCCGCTTGGGGGCTGGGCACTGAAGCTTTCTTT
TRBD2 | TRBJ2-1 | TRBV7-2 | - | CASSLEGSSGGYNEQFF | TGTGCCAGCAGCTTAGAAGGATCTAGCGGGGGTTACAATGAGCAGTTCTTC
TRBD2 | TRBJ2-1 | TRBV20-1 | - | CSARSGGTYNEQFF | TGCAGTGCTAGGTCCGGGGGGACCTACAATGAGCAGTTCTTC
- | TRBJ2-1 | TRBV5-1 | many | CASSPDREQFF | TGCGCCAGCAGTCCCGACAGGGAGCAGTTCTTC
TRBD1 | TRBJ1-1 | TRBV12-3/TRBV12-4 | few | CASSLLEGQPKAFF | TGTGCCAGCAGTCTACTAGAGGGACAGCCTAAAGCTTTCTTT
- | TRBJ1-1 | TRBV12-3/TRBV12-4 | - | CASSLRGTGPEAFF | TGTGCCAGCAGTCTACGGGGTACAGGCCCTGAAGCTTTCTTT
TRBD2 | TRBJ2-5 | TRBV7-6 | - | CASSLGGPGLSTETQYF | TGTGCCAGCAGCTTAGGGGGACCGGGACTATCAACGGAGACCCAGTACTTC
- | TRBJ2-1 | TRBV29-1 | - | CSVDLGYEQFF | TGCAGCGTTGATCTGGGTTATGAGCAGTTCTTC
TRBD2 | TRBJ2-5 | TRBV7-9 | many | CASSLAGGETQYF | TGTGCCAGCAGCTTAGCCGGGGGGGAGACCCAGTACTTC
TRBD1 | TRBJ2-5 | TRBV20-1 | - | CSARDTQGAGETQYF | TGCAGTGCTAGAGATACCCAGGGGGCGGGTGAGACCCAGTACTTC
- | TRBJ1-5 | TRBV12-3/TRBV12-4 | - | CASSFSGTNQPQHF | TGTGCCAGCAGTTTTTCAGGGACCAATCAGCCCCAGCATTTT
- | TRBJ2-7 | TRBV20-1 | few | CSARDSSRYEQYF | TGCAGTGCTAGAGATTCTAGCCGGTACGAGCAGTACTTC
TRBD2 | TRBJ2-1 | TRBV6-2/TRBV6-3 | few | CASSPSGGARGEQFF | TGTGCCAGCAGTCCCTCCGGGGGGGCAAGGGGGGAGCAGTTCTTC
- | TRBJ1-2 | TRBV7-2 | few | CASSTNSYYGYTF | TGTGCCAGCAGCACGAACAGCTACTATGGCTACACCTTC
- | TRBJ2-3 | TRBV7-2 | few | CASSLDITDTQYF | TGTGCCAGCAGCTTGGACATCACAGATACGCAGTATTTT
- | TRBJ2-5 | TRBV5-1 | few | CASSSLPQAGETQYF | TGCGCCAGCAGCTCTCTCCCACAGGCCGGCGAGACCCAGTACTTC
- | TRBJ2-7 | TRBV4-3 | - | CASSQGSIGEQYF | TGCGCCAGCAGCCAAGGGTCCATAGGCGAGCAGTACTTC
- | TRBJ2-5 | TRBV9 | few | CASSDRDQETQYF | TGTGCCAGCAGCGACAGGGATCAAGAGACCCAGTACTTC
TRBD1 | TRBJ2-1 | TRBV5-1 | few | CASSTDRVVEQFF | TGCGCCAGCAGCACGGACAGGGTTGTTGAGCAGTTCTTC
TRBD2 | TRBJ2-3 | TRBV9 | - | CASSVGASGTDTQYF | TGTGCCAGCAGCGTAGGGGCTAGCGGAACAGATACGCAGTATTTT
TRBD2 | TRBJ2-1 | TRBV5-1 | - | CASSQTLAGAYNEQFF | TGCGCCAGCAGCCAAACACTAGCGGGGGCTTACAATGAGCAGTTCTTC
TRBD2 | TRBJ2-1 | TRBV7-2 | few | CASSQATSGGALFF | TGTGCCAGCAGCCAGGCTACTAGCGGGGGGGCCCTGTTCTTC
- | TRBJ2-1 | TRBV7-3 | - | CASSPTSMQGEQFF | TGTGCCAGCAGCCCGACTAGTATGCAGGGTGAGCAGTTCTTC
- | TRBJ1-1 | TRBV7-9 | few | CASSQDRELAFF | TGTGCCAGCAGCCAGGACAGAGAACTGGCTTTCTTT
TRBD2 | TRBJ2-1 | TRBV10-2 | many | CASSLSGVGEQFF | TGCGCCAGCAGCCTTAGCGGGGTCGGAGAGCAGTTCTTC
TRBD2 | TRBJ2-2 | TRBV12-3/TRBV12-4 | - | CASSPAGGQMTGELFF | TGTGCCAGCAGTCCTGCGGGGGGGCAAATGACCGGGGAGCTGTTTTTT
- | TRBJ2-5 | TRBV7-2 | - | CASSLVRDETQYF | TGTGCCAGCAGCTTAGTCAGGGATGAGACCCAGTACTTC
TRBD1 | TRBJ1-5 | TRBV4-3 | few | CASSQGQENQPQHF | TGCGCCAGCAGCCAGGGACAGGAGAATCAGCCCCAGCATTTT
- | TRBJ1-1 | TRBV4-1 | - | CASSHPGPSDAFF | TGCGCCAGCAGCCACCCAGGCCCATCGGATGCTTTCTTT
TRBD1 | TRBJ2-5 | TRBV5-1 | few | CASSPVPGQQETQYF | TGCGCCAGCAGCCCTGTCCCGGGACAGCAAGAGACCCAGTACTTC
- | TRBJ1-2 | TRBV6-5 | many | CASSYSGTRGYTF | TGTGCCAGCAGTTACTCAGGGACGCGTGGCTACACCTTC
TRBD1 | TRBJ1-1 | TRBV9 | few | CASSVTGGWTEAFF | TGTGCCAGCAGCGTAACAGGGGGCTGGACTGAAGCTTTCTTT